The TCR beta chain described here comes from a study of blood T cell repertoires in COVID-19. The CDR3 sequence is 17 residues long. Germline values: CDR1 SGHDN, CDR2 FVKESK. J gave up 2 bases and V 3 bases, and 4 bases lay outside the gene matches. Generated by immunoSEQ multiplex PCR, the TCRdb table keeps only in-frame clones and is missing some. Found here are 150,000 to 200,000 clones, around 82% of them singletons; the top ten hold about 7.7%. Seattle-derived patients entered the study during active infection and were followed longitudinally. Material for sequencing was peripheral blood. This sequence originates from a woman aged 40 to 49 with COVID-19, enrolled during active disease. The chain uses TRBV14 and TRBJ2-7, with 16 bases lining up with TRBD2. The CDR3 coding sequence is TGTGCCAGCAGCCAGGGACTAGCGGGAGGGCCGCCCTACGAGCAGTACTTC. Translating it yields CASSQGLAGGPPYEQYF.